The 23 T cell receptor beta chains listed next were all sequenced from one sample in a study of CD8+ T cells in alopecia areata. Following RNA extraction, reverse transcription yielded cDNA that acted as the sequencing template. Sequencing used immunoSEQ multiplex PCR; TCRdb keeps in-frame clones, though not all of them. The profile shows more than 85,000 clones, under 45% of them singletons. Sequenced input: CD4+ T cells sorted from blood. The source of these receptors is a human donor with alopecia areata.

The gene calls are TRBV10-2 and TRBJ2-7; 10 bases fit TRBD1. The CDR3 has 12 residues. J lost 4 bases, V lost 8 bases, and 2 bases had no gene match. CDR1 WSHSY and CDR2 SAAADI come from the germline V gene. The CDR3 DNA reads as TGCGCCAGCGCGGGACAGGGGTACGAGCAGTACTTC. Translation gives CASAGQGYEQYF.

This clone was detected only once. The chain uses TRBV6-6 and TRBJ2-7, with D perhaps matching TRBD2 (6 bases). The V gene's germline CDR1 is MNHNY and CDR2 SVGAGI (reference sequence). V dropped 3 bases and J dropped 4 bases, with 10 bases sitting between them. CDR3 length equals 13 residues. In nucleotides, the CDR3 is TGTGCCAGCAGTTATCGGGGGATATACGAGCAGTACTTC. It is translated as CASSYRGIYEQYF.

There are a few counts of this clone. The CDR3 sequence is CSVESTGGSSYEQYF. The CDR3 nucleotides are TGCAGCGTCGAATCAACAGGGGGCAGCTCCTACGAGCAGTACTTC. The gene calls are TRBV29-1 and TRBJ2-7; TRBD1 matches at 9 bases. The trim removed 6 bases at V and 0 bases at J, leaving 9 bases unmatched. Germline V lookup: CDR1 SQVTM, CDR2 ANQGSEA. The CDR3 is 15 amino acids.

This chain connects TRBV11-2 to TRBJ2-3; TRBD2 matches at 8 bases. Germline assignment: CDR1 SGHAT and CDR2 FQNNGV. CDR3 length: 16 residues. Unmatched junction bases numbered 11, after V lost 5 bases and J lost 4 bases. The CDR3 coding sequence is TGTGCCAGCAGCGCCGTGACGGGGGGGATGGCAGATACGCAGTATTTT. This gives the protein CASSAVTGGMADTQYF.

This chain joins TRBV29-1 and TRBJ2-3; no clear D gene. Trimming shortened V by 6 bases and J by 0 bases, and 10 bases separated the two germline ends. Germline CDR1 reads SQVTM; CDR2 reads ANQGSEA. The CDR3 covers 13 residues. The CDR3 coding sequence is TGCAGCGTGCGATCTTATAGCACAGATACGCAGTATTTT. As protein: CSVRSYSTDTQYF.

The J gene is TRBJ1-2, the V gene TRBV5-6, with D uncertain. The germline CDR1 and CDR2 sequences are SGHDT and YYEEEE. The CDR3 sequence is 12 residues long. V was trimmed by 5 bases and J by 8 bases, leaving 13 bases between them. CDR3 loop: CASRKPGRGYTF. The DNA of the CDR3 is TGTGCCAGCAGAAAGCCCGGGCGGGGCTACACCTTC.

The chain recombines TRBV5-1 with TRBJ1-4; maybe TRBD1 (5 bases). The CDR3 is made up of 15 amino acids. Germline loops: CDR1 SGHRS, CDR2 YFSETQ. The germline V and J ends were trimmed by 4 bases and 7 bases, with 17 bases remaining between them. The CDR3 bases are TGCGCCAGCAGCCCGGACGAGGCGAGGGGTGAAAAACTGTTTTTT. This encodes CASSPDEARGEKLFF.

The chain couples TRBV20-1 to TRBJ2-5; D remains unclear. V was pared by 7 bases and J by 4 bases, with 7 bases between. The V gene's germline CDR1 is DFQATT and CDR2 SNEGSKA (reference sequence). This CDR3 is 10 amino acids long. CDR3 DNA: TGCAGTGGTTTCCGAGAGACCCAGTACTTC. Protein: CSGFRETQYF.

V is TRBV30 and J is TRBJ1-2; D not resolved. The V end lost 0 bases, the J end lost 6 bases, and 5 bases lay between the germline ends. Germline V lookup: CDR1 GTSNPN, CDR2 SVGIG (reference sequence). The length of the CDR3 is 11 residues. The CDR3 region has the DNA TGTGCCTGGAGTGTAGGTCATGGCTACACCTTC. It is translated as CAWSVGHGYTF.

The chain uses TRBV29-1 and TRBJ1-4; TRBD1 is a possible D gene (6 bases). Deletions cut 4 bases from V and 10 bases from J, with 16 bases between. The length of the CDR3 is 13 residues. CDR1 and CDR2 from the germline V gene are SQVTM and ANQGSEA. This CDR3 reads CSVGGRGAGKLFF. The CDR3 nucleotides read TGCAGCGTTGGTGGCAGGGGAGCAGGAAAACTGTTTTTT.

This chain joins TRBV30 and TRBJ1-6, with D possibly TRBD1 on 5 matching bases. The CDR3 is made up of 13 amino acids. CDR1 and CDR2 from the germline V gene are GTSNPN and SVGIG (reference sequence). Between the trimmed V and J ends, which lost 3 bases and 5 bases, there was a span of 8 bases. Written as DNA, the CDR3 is TGTGCCTGGAGCAGGGCCGATAATTCACCCCTCCACTTT. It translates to CAWSRADNSPLHF.

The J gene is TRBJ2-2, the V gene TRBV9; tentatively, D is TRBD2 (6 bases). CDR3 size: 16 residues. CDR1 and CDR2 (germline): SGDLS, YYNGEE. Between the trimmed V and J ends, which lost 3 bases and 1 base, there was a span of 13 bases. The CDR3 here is CASSETGLGNTGELFF. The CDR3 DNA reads TGTGCCAGCAGCGAGACGGGACTGGGGAACACCGGGGAGCTGTTTTTT.

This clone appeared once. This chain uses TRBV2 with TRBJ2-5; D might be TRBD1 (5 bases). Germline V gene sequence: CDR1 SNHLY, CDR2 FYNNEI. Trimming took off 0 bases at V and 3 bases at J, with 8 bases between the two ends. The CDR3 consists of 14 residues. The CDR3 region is CASSEARAKETQYF. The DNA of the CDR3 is TGTGCCAGCAGTGAAGCCAGGGCAAAAGAGACCCAGTACTTC. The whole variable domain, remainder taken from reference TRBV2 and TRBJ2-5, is EPEVTQTPSHQVTQMGQEVILRCVPISNHLYFYWYRQILGQKVEFLVSFYNNEISEKSEIFDDQFSVERPDGSNFTLKIRSTKLEDSAMYFCASSEARAKETQYFGPGTRLLVL.

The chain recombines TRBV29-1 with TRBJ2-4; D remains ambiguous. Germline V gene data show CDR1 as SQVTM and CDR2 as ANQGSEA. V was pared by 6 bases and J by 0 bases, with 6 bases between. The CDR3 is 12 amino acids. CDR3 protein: CSVGLAKNIQYF. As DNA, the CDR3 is TGCAGCGTAGGGTTAGCCAAAAACATTCAGTACTTC.

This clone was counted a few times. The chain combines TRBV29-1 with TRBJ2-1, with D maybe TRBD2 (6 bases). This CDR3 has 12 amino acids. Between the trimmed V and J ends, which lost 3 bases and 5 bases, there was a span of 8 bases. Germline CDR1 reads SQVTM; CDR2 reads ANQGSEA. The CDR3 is CSVDGGDNEQFF. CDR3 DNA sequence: TGCAGCGTTGACGGCGGGGACAATGAGCAGTTCTTC.

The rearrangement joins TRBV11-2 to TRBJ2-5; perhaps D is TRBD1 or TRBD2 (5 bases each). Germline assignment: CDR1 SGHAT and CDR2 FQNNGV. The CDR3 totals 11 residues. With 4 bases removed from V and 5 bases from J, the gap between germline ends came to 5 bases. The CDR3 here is CASSWGETQYF. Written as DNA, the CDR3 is TGTGCCAGCAGCTGGGGGGAGACCCAGTACTTC.

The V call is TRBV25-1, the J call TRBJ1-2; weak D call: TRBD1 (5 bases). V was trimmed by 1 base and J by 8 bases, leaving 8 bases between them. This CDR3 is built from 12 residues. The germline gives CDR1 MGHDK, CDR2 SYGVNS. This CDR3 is CASSELAGGYTF. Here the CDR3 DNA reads TGTGCCAGCAGTGAATTGGCAGGGGGCTACACCTTC.

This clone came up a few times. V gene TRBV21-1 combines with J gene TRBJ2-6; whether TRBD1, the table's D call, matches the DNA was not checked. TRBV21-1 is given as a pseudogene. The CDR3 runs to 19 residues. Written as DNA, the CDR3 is TGTGCCAGCAGCAAAAGAATTACCAAGGGGGCGCGGGGGGCCAACGTCCTGACTTTC. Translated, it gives CASSKRITKGARGANVLTF.

CDR3: CAWSVGSGAYYEQYF. In DNA form, the CDR3 reads TGTGCCTGGAGTGTAGGGTCAGGGGCTTACTACGAGCAGTACTTC. The chain recombines TRBV30 with TRBJ2-7; TRBD1 is a possible D gene (6 bases). Germline loops: CDR1 GTSNPN, CDR2 SVGIG (reference sequence). CDR3 length: 15 amino acids. Trimming took off 0 bases at V and 3 bases at J, with 15 bases between the two ends.

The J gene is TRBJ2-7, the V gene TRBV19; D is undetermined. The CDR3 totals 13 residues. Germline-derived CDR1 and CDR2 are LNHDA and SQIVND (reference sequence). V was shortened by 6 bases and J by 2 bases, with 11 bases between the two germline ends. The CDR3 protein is CASSPTDTYEQYF. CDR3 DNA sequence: TGTGCCAGTAGCCCCACCGATACCTACGAGCAGTACTTC. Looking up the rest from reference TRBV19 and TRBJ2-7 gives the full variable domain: DGGITQSPKYLFRKEGQNVTLSCEQNLNHDAMYWYRQDPGQGLRLIYYSQIVNDFQKGDIAEGYSVSREKKESFPLTVTSAQKNPTAFYLCASSPTDTYEQYFGPGTRLTVT.

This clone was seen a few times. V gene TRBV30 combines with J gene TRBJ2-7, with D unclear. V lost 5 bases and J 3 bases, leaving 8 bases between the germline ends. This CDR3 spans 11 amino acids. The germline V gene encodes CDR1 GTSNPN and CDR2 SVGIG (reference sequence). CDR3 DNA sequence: TGTGCCTGGGACCGAAACTACGAGCAGTACTTC. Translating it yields CAWDRNYEQYF. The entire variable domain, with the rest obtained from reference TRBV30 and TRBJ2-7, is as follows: SQTIHQWPATLVQPVGSPLSLECTVEGTSNPNLYWYRQAAGRGLQLLFYSVGIGQISSEVPQNLSASRPQDRQFILSSKKLLLSDSGFYLCAWDRNYEQYFGPGTRLTVT.

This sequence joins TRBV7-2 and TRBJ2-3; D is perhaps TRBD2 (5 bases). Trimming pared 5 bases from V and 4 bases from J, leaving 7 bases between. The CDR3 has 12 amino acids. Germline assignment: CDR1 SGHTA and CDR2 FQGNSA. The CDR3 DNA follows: TGTGCCAGCAGCCGGGATTCAGATACGCAGTATTTT. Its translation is CASSRDSDTQYF.

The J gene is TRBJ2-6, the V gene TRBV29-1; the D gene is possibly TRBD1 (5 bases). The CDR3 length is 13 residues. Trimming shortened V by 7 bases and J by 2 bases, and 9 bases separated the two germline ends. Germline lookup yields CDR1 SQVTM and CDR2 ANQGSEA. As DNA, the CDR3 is TGCAGCGCCACAGGAACTGGGGCCAACGTCCTGACTTTC. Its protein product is CSATGTGANVLTF. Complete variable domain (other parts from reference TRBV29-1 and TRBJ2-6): SAVISQKPSRDICQRGTSLTIQCQVDSQVTMMFWYRQQPGQSLTLIATANQGSEATYESGFVIDKFPISRPNLTFSTLTVSNMSPEDSSIYLCSATGTGANVLTFGAGSRLTVL.